The present TCR beta chain was sequenced within a study of STAT3 mutations in large granular lymphocyte leukemia. About the research overall: Immunosuppressive therapy was given to more than half of T-LGLL patients. Overall study findings and caveats: In T-cell large granular lymphocyte leukemia, about half of patients showed multiple immunodominant subclonotypes. Some patients had dominant TCR clones larger than their STAT3 mutant burden. Treatment regimens differed across patients between samplings.

Profiling relied on immunoSEQ multiplex PCR, and the TCRdb table lists in-frame clones only, not all of them. The profile shows a few thousand clones, more than 65% of them singletons. About this clone itself: Antigen specificity is unknown.

Trimming took 4 bases from V and 4 from J; bases not matched to a gene: 4. Per the germline V gene, CDR1 is LNHDA and CDR2 is SQIVND (reference sequence). The CDR3 is made up of 15 amino acids. The sequence was collected from a human donor with T large granular lymphocyte leukemia. Some clones in this sample may be carry-over from other donors' samples. Sequencing input: PBMCs. This sequence joins TRBV19 and TRBJ2-1, with TRBD1 matching 10 bases. DNA of the CDR3: TGTGCCAGTAGTACCGGGACAGGGGCTTACAATGAGCAGTTCTTC. Protein: CASSTGTGAYNEQFF.